The sequence of this TCR beta chain was determined in a study of early T cells in non-severe SARS-CoV-2 infection. Across the study: The chains were unpaired, and the sequenced material was bulk RNA from unsorted whole blood.

Findings of the study overall: CD4 and private specificities were missed by VDJdb matching, which favored anti-spike CD8 responses.

Each single cDNA molecule received a unique molecular identifier. One entry per CDR3 protein results from TCRdb running MiXCR on the 5' RACE reads. Of under 85,000 distinct CDR3 sequences in the sample, about 14% were seen once. This clonotype was seen a handful of times. Its cognate antigen is unknown. CDR3 size: 16 residues. Germline CDR1 is SGDLS and CDR2 is YYNGEE. V lost 5 bases to trimming and J lost 3 bases, with 19 bases between them. The rearrangement links TRBV9 to TRBJ2-3; possibly TRBD2 for D (6 bases). The source was whole blood, collected at baseline. The clonotype was recovered from an adult who was a healthcare worker with PCR-confirmed SARS-CoV-2 infection or an uninfected control (not recorded which). The CDR3 sequence is CASSPSSGLGTDTQYF. CDR3 nucleotides: TGTGCCAGCAGTCCCTCCAGCGGGCTGGGTACAGATACGCAGTATTTT.